Presented here are 21 T cell receptor beta chains from one specimen sequenced in a study of T cell responses to AZD1222 COVID-19 vaccine. Measured with immunoSEQ multiplex PCR; TCRdb has only the in-frame clones, and not every one. Among around 72,000 clones, approximately 80% were seen once, and the ten largest hold about 5.6%. Material: peripheral blood, obtained on day 0 of AZD1222 vaccination. The receptors come from an adult in good health.

The chain carries TRBV5-1 and TRBJ1-1; the match to TRBD1 covers 9 bases. The CDR3 sequence is 15 residues long. Unmatched junction bases numbered 9, after V lost 4 bases and J lost 5 bases. Germline V gives CDR1 SGHRS, CDR2 YFSETQ. This CDR3 is CASSPGQGRRTEAFF. CDR3 coding DNA: TGCGCCAGCAGCCCTGGACAGGGGAGGAGGACTGAAGCTTTCTTT.

The chain recombines TRBV2 with TRBJ2-3; D is perhaps TRBD1 or TRBD2 (5 bases each). Germline V gene lookup returns CDR1 SNHLY and CDR2 FYNNEI. The ends were cut back, 4 bases at V and 5 bases at J, with 7 bases in the middle. The CDR3 runs 12 residues. In nucleotides, the CDR3 is TGTGCCAGCAGTGGGGGGAGAGATACGCAGTATTTT. Its protein product is CASSGGRDTQYF.

This chain connects TRBV19 to TRBJ2-7, with D possibly TRBD2 on 6 matching bases. The V gene's germline CDR1 is LNHDA and CDR2 SQIVND (reference sequence). Trimming left V 7 bases short and J 2 bases short, with 12 bases between. CDR3 size: 13 residues. The CDR3 sequence is CASTPPGAYEQYF. As DNA, the CDR3 is TGTGCCAGTACCCCCCCGGGGGCCTACGAGCAGTACTTC.

The genes are TRBV11-2 and TRBJ2-5; 11 bases line up with TRBD1. This CDR3 has 15 residues. V shed 5 bases, J shed 5 bases, and the junction held 7 bases outside the gene matches. Looked up from germline, CDR1 is SGHAT and CDR2 is FQNNGV. This chain's CDR3 is CASSHRTGGGETQYF. For the CDR3, the DNA is TGTGCCAGCAGCCACCGGACAGGGGGCGGCGAGACCCAGTACTTC.

This rearrangement joins TRBV19 to TRBJ2-7; D is ambiguous. V lost 4 bases and J lost 2, with 15 bases in between. Germline CDR1 reads LNHDA; CDR2 reads SQIVND (reference sequence). There are 15 residues in the CDR3. CDR3 bases: TGTGCCAGTAGTACTATCCCGTCGATGGCCTACGAGCAGTACTTC. Translating it yields CASSTIPSMAYEQYF.

The chain employs TRBV4-2 and TRBJ1-1, with D unresolved. With 0 bases removed from V and 1 base from J, the gap between germline ends came to 6 bases. The germline V gene has CDR1 LGHNA and CDR2 YNFKEQ. The CDR3 is made up of 14 amino acids. In nucleotides, the CDR3 is TGTGCCAGCAGCCAAGATCTCGGGAACACTGAAGCTTTCTTT. Residues: CASSQDLGNTEAFF.

As concerns this clone: This may be a read error, as it is one base from a much larger clone. This CDR3 is also generated by other DNA sequences in the sample. The chain has TRBV7-9 and TRBJ1-1; a possible D gene is TRBD1 (5 bases). V was clipped by 5 bases and J by 4 bases, with 11 bases between them. The CDR3 is 13 residues long. Looked up from germline, CDR1 is SEHNR and CDR2 is FQNEAQ (reference sequence). CDR3 in DNA: TGTGCCAGCAGCCCCCAGGGTGGCACTGAAGCTTTCTTT. Its protein is CASSPQGGTEAFF.

Turning to this clone: Relative to the germline gene, one junction end is altered; a read error may explain this. J is TRBJ2-5 and V is TRBV7-7; D possibly corresponds to TRBD2 (5 bases). The CDR3 is 17 residues long. Germline V lookup: CDR1 SSHAT, CDR2 FNYEAQ (reference sequence). This CDR3 reads CASSLAGVERLKETQYF. The CDR3 DNA follows: TGTGCTAGCAGCTTAGCCGGGGTAGAACGACTGAAAGAGACCCAGTACTTC.

Of note for this clone: Given a much more abundant clone one base away, this may be a read error. This sample includes further DNA sequences coding for the same CDR3. The chain combines TRBV6-5 with TRBJ1-5; D gene uncertain. The CDR3 extends over 10 amino acids. Looked up from germline, CDR1 is MNHEY and CDR2 is SVGAGI. The V and J ends lost 8 bases and 2 bases respectively, with 1 base between them. In nucleotides, the CDR3 is TGTGCCAGCGGCAATCAGCCCCAGCATTTT. Its protein is CASGNQPQHF.

This clone was observed a handful of times. The rearrangement uses TRBV5-1 and TRBJ1-2, with D possibly being TRBD1 (5 bases). This CDR3 region has 13 residues. CDR1 and CDR2 from the germline V gene are SGHRS and YFSETQ. V lost 4 bases, J lost 1 base, and 8 bases lay in between. In DNA form, the CDR3 reads TGCGCCAGCAGCCACGACAGTAACTATGGCTACACCTTC. It specifies CASSHDSNYGYTF.

This chain connects TRBV5-6 to TRBJ1-1, with a tentative D call TRBD1 (5 bases). V lost 6 bases and J 8 bases, leaving 17 bases between the germline ends. This CDR3 contains 13 residues. The germline V gene has CDR1 SGHDT and CDR2 YYEEEE. The CDR3 coding sequence is TGTGCCAGCACTCTGGGAGACAGCCTGGAAGCTTTCTTT. It specifies CASTLGDSLEAFF. The entire variable domain, with the rest obtained from reference TRBV5-6 and TRBJ1-1, is as follows: DAGVTQSPTHLIKTRGQQVTLRCSPKSGHDTVSWYQQALGQGPQFIFQYYEEEERQRGNFPDRFSGHQFPNYSSELNVNALLLGDSALYLCASTLGDSLEAFFGQGTRLTVV.

The chain uses TRBV2 and TRBJ1-1; possibly TRBD1 for D (6 bases). Trimming stripped 4 bases from V and 8 bases from J, with 20 bases between. The CDR3 sequence is 15 residues long. Germline V gives CDR1 SNHLY, CDR2 FYNNEI. CDR3 sequence: CASSAGGYLFLEAFF. CDR3 nucleotide sequence: TGTGCCAGCAGTGCGGGGGGCTATCTGTTTTTGGAAGCTTTCTTT.

This clone was observed a single time. The chain uses TRBV6-5 and TRBJ1-4; 7 nucleotides align to TRBD1. The junction had 8 bases not matched to a gene; V was cut back by 5 bases and J by 8 bases. Germline CDR1 and CDR2: MNHEY and SVGAGI. This CDR3 region has 14 residues. The DNA of the CDR3 is TGTGCCAGCAGTACAGGGGATGACGACGAAAAACTGTTTTTT. Amino acid sequence: CASSTGDDDEKLFF.

This clone occurred a few times. The V call is TRBV25-1, the J call TRBJ2-5; D is tentatively TRBD1 or TRBD2 (5 bases each). The CDR3 covers 14 residues. Trimming took 5 bases from V and 5 from J, leaving 15 bases between them. Germline V gene lookup returns CDR1 MGHDK and CDR2 SYGVNS. The CDR3 is CASSQPGPPETQYF. The CDR3 DNA sequence: TGTGCCAGCAGTCAACCGGGGCCCCCGGAGACCCAGTACTTC.

The chain is built from TRBV28 and TRBJ1-2; 7 bases match TRBD1. The junction had 12 bases not matched to a gene; V was cut back by 6 bases and J by 5 bases. The CDR3 sequence is 15 residues long. Germline CDR1 and CDR2: MDHEN and SYDVKM. The CDR3 spells CASSMGGGAYYGYTF. The CDR3 coding sequence is TGTGCCAGCAGCATGGGAGGGGGCGCCTATTATGGCTACACCTTC.

The rearrangement uses TRBV13 and TRBJ1-3; D is undetermined. V lost 0 bases to trimming and J lost 4 bases, with 13 bases between them. The length of the CDR3 is 16 residues. The germline CDR1 and CDR2 sequences are PRHDT and FYEKMQ (reference sequence). The CDR3: CASSLGSRPRGNTIYF. The DNA for the CDR3 is TGTGCCAGCAGCTTAGGCTCCAGGCCCAGGGGAAACACCATATATTTT.

J is TRBJ1-5 and V is TRBV18; D remains unclear. V was clipped by 2 bases and J by 2 bases, with 10 bases between them. CDR3 length: 15 amino acids. Germline values: CDR1 KGHSH, CDR2 LQKENI. The CDR3 bases are TGTGCCAGCTCACCAGTGGGTAATCGCAATCAGCCCCAGCATTTT. Translating it yields CASSPVGNRNQPQHF. Full variable domain (remainder filled in from reference TRBV18 and TRBJ1-5): NAGVMQNPRHLVRRRGQEARLRCSPMKGHSHVYWYRQLPEEGLKFMVYLQKENIIDESGMPKERFSAEFPKEGPSILRIQQVVRGDSAAYFCASSPVGNRNQPQHFGDGTRLSIL.

The V gene is TRBV20-1, the J gene TRBJ1-2; D is possibly TRBD1 (6 bases). The CDR3 covers 11 residues. V lost 7 bases and J lost 6, with 12 bases in between. Germline-derived CDR1 and CDR2 are DFQATT and SNEGSKA (reference sequence). CDR3 bases: TGCAGTGGGGGGCCCGGAAATGGCTACACCTTC. Protein sequence: CSGGPGNGYTF.

This chain connects TRBV4-1 to TRBJ1-1; possibly TRBD1 for D (5 bases). The ends were cut back, 1 base at V and 1 base at J, with 10 bases in the middle. Germline assignment: CDR1 MGHRA and CDR2 YSYEKL. CDR3 length: 15 amino acids. In DNA form, the CDR3 reads TGCGCCAGCAGCCAAGCGACAGTCAGGAACACTGAAGCTTTCTTT. This gives the protein CASSQATVRNTEAFF.

This chain connects TRBV5-6 to TRBJ2-1; 8 nucleotides line up with TRBD2. This CDR3 region has 14 residues. With V trimmed by 8 bases and J by 5 bases, 9 bases remained unmatched. Looked up from germline, CDR1 is SGHDT and CDR2 is YYEEEE. In nucleotides, the CDR3 is TGTGCCAGTAAACGCACTAGCGGTAACAATGAGCAGTTCTTC. Translation gives CASKRTSGNNEQFF.

This clone was detected only a few times. The rearrangement joins TRBV5-6 to TRBJ1-2; D gene unclear. With 1 base removed from V and 8 bases from J, the gap between germline ends came to 12 bases. CDR3 length: 13 residues. Looked up from germline, CDR1 is SGHDT and CDR2 is YYEEEE. DNA for the CDR3: TGTGCCAGCAGCTTGAGGGCAGGCTCCGGCTACACCTTC. Amino acid sequence: CASSLRAGSGYTF.